The clone carrying this T cell receptor beta chain was observed many times. Its antigen is undetermined. Regions amplified from RNA transcripts were the TCR beta CDR3 regions. Researchers ran a first-round RT-PCR on the TCR CDR3 using the HTBI primer set. One entry per CDR3 protein results from TCRdb running MiXCR on the multiplex PCR reads. The sample records 360,000 or so distinct CDR3 sequences, 15% to 20% being singletons. The sample comes from a study of T cells in Graves' hyperthyroidism and ophthalmopathy. Study-wide background: Peripheral blood was secured at the point of initial diagnosis, before any treatment.

The authors took PBMCs from 7.5 to 10 ml fresh peripheral blood. Study results and limitations: Onset of ophthalmopathy came a median approximately 6.5 months after the model predicted it.

This clonotype was obtained from a middle-aged woman with Graves' ophthalmopathy. The sequencing input was blood.

CDR3 in amino acids: CASRVRGTGISGANVLTF. The CDR3 bases are TGTGCCAGCAGAGTTCGAGGGACAGGGATTTCCGGGGCCAACGTCCTGACTTTC. The chain links TRBV6-2 or TRBV6-3 to TRBJ2-6, with 9 bases aligning to TRBD1. The germline V gene encodes CDR1 MNHEY and CDR2 SVGEGT. The CDR3 extends over 18 amino acids. V was clipped by 6 bases and J by 4 bases; unmatched bases: 13.